This is a list of T cell receptor beta chains from one sample in a study of T cell changes during pregnancy in multiple sclerosis. Here immunoSEQ multiplex PCR was the method, and the copy in TCRdb shows in-frame clones only, minus some. The table records more than 80,000 clones, more than 85% of them present only once. The material was peripheral blood, obtained in the first trimester of pregnancy. The source of these receptors is a female donor with multiple sclerosis, enrolled in a pregnancy study. Both conserved end residues are part of each CDR3. A D gene is named only where the DNA matches it firmly. Size is omitted from some rows. Given values are once, few, many or a class for expanded clones.

D: TRBD1; V: TRBV4-2; J: TRBJ1-4; size: .; DNA: TGTGCCAGCAGCCAAGCGAAGTCAGGGGGCTTTGAAAAACTGTTTTTT; CDR3: CASSQAKSGGFEKLFF
D: TRBD2; V: TRBV5-1; J: TRBJ2-7; size: .; DNA: TGCGCCAGCTGGGGGGGCGGGAGGGCCGATGGCGAGCAGTACTTC; CDR3: CASWGGGRADGEQYF
D: .; V: TRBV25-1; J: TRBJ2-1; size: .; DNA: TGTGCCAGCAGTGAAAGTGGGGGGAGGGGGGACAATGAGCAGTTCTTC; CDR3: CASSESGGRGDNEQFF
D: TRBD1; V: TRBV29-1; J: TRBJ1-1; size: once; DNA: TGCAGCGTTGACCCCACAGGGGGAGGTGAAGCTTTCTTT; CDR3: CSVDPTGGGEAFF
D: TRBD1; V: TRBV11-2; J: TRBJ1-2; size: .; DNA: TGTGCCAGCAGCTCCCGACAGGGGGCGCCTAACTATGGCTACACCTTC; CDR3: CASSSRQGAPNYGYTF
D: .; V: TRBV19; J: TRBJ1-5; size: .; DNA: TGTGCCAGTGCGGACCTGGACAGAAGGAATCAGCCCCAGCATTTT; CDR3: CASADLDRRNQPQHF
D: .; V: TRBV4-1; J: TRBJ2-7; size: .; DNA: TGCGCCAGCAGCCAATTCCACGGGGAGGTGCAGTACTTC; CDR3: CASSQFHGEVQYF
D: .; V: TRBV30; J: TRBJ1-1; size: .; DNA: TGTGCCTGGAGTCCTGGGCAAATAGCGCAAATAAACACTGAAGCTTTCTTT; CDR3: CAWSPGQIAQINTEAFF
D: .; V: TRBV5-1; J: TRBJ1-4; size: .; DNA: TGCGCCAGCAGCCCAGGGACACTTGAAACTAATGAAAAACTGTTTTTT; CDR3: CASSPGTLETNEKLFF
D: .; V: TRBV7-8; J: TRBJ2-5; size: .; DNA: TGTGCCAGCAGCTTAGCAAGTTTAGGGGGACACCTACAAGAGACCCAGTACTTC; CDR3: CASSLASLGGHLQETQYF
D: .; V: TRBV5-6; J: TRBJ2-1; size: .; DNA: TGTGCCAGCAGGGGTGGCATTCGGGTCGATGAGCAGTTCTTC; CDR3: CASRGGIRVDEQFF
D: TRBD2; V: TRBV7-9; J: TRBJ2-1; size: .; DNA: TGTGCCAGCAGCCCCCTAGAGGTCAGGCGGGAGGGCAATGAGCAGTTCTTC; CDR3: CASSPLEVRREGNEQFF
D: .; V: TRBV18; J: TRBJ1-4; size: .; DNA: TGTGCCAGCTCACTTAAAGCTGAAAAACTGTTTTTT; CDR3: CASSLKAEKLFF
D: TRBD1; V: TRBV5-1; J: TRBJ2-4; size: .; DNA: TGCGCCAGCAGACAGGGGGCTGGAGCCAAAAACATTCAGTACTTC; CDR3: CASRQGAGAKNIQYF
D: .; V: TRBV9; J: TRBJ2-7; size: .; DNA: TGTGCCAGCAGCGCCTCCGACAACCACGAGCAGTACTTC; CDR3: CASSASDNHEQYF
D: .; V: TRBV10-3; J: TRBJ2-1; size: .; DNA: TGTGCCATCAGTGACAGGGGATACAATGAGCAGTTCTTC; CDR3: CAISDRGYNEQFF
D: .; V: TRBV6-6; J: TRBJ2-1; size: .; DNA: TGTGCCAGCAGTTACTCAGCGGGTTACAATGAGCAGTTCTTC; CDR3: CASSYSAGYNEQFF
D: TRBD1; V: TRBV30; J: TRBJ2-7; size: .; DNA: TGTGCCTGGAAGAAGGGAGGGACAGGGACGCACGAGCAGTACTTC; CDR3: CAWKKGGTGTHEQYF
D: .; V: TRBV9; J: TRBJ2-2; size: .; DNA: TGTGCCAGCAGCGTAGGGAGCTCCTCCGGGGAGCTGTTTTTT; CDR3: CASSVGSSSGELFF
D: .; V: TRBV7-9; J: TRBJ1-5; size: .; DNA: TGTGCCAGCAGCTCCCGCACAGGGAAGGAAAGCCAGCCCCAGCATTTT; CDR3: CASSSRTGKESQPQHF
D: TRBD1; V: TRBV7-9; J: TRBJ2-7; size: .; DNA: TGTGCCAGCAGCATGGGCCATAGGGACAGGGACGAGCAGTACTTC; CDR3: CASSMGHRDRDEQYF
D: .; V: TRBV11-3; J: TRBJ2-3; size: .; DNA: TGTGCCAGCAGCTTAGGCCAGGGGATGGGAGATACGCAGTATTTT; CDR3: CASSLGQGMGDTQYF
D: .; V: TRBV7-9; J: TRBJ2-7; size: .; DNA: TGTGCCAGCAGCTTAGGAGGCGACGAGCAGTACTTC; CDR3: CASSLGGDEQYF
D: .; V: TRBV7-9; J: TRBJ2-7; size: .; DNA: TGTGCCAGCAGCTTAGCCAGGGCCTACGAGCAGTACTTC; CDR3: CASSLARAYEQYF
D: .; V: TRBV6-1; J: TRBJ2-5; size: .; DNA: TGTGCCAGCAGTGAAGTTTGGGGAGTTAGGGGGCAAGAGACCCAGTACTTC; CDR3: CASSEVWGVRGQETQYF
D: .; V: TRBV18; J: TRBJ2-7; size: .; DNA: TGTGCCAGCTCGCGCCTACAGGGATCCCCCTACGAGCAGTACTTC; CDR3: CASSRLQGSPYEQYF
D: .; V: TRBV6-1; J: TRBJ2-1; size: .; DNA: TGTGCCAGCAGTGAACAGGGAACTTACAATGAGCAGTTCTTC; CDR3: CASSEQGTYNEQFF
D: .; V: TRBV27; J: TRBJ1-4; size: .; DNA: TGTGCCAGCAGACGGGGGGTTGGTGAAAAACTGTTTTTT; CDR3: CASRRGVGEKLFF
D: .; V: TRBV7-3; J: TRBJ1-1; size: .; DNA: TGTGCCAGCAGCTCCCAGGGGACGCAAGACACTGAAGCTTTCTTT; CDR3: CASSSQGTQDTEAFF
D: .; V: TRBV5-1; J: TRBJ1-2; size: .; DNA: TGCGCCAGCAGCCGGAAAACCACGGGACACAATGGCTACACCTTC; CDR3: CASSRKTTGHNGYTF
D: TRBD2; V: TRBV28; J: TRBJ2-1; size: .; DNA: TGTGCCAGCAGTCTACTAGCGTCCAGTTTCGATGAGCAGTTCTTC; CDR3: CASSLLASSFDEQFF
D: TRBD2; V: TRBV28; J: TRBJ2-7; size: .; DNA: TGTGCCAGCACCGCCCCCGGGGGGGTGCGGGAGAACGACGAGCAGTACTTC; CDR3: CASTAPGGVRENDEQYF
D: TRBD1; V: TRBV5-1; J: TRBJ2-1; size: .; DNA: TGCGCCAGCAGCGTGACAGGGGTGGATTACAATGAGCAGTTCTTC; CDR3: CASSVTGVDYNEQFF
D: .; V: TRBV5-1; J: TRBJ2-1; size: .; DNA: TGCGCCAGCAGCTTGACTAGCTCGAACTACAATGAGCAGTTCTTC; CDR3: CASSLTSSNYNEQFF
D: .; V: TRBV19; J: TRBJ2-1; size: .; DNA: TGTGCCAGTAGTATAGACAGGGTCGGGCAGTTCTTC; CDR3: CASSIDRVGQFF
D: TRBD1; V: TRBV12-5; J: TRBJ1-1; size: .; DNA: TGTGCTAGTGGTTTGGTACAGGGGGGCGGCACTGAAGCTTTCTTT; CDR3: CASGLVQGGGTEAFF
D: TRBD1; V: TRBV30; J: TRBJ2-7; size: .; DNA: TGTGCCTGGACGATGGGACAGGGCTACGAGCAGTACTTC; CDR3: CAWTMGQGYEQYF
D: TRBD1; V: TRBV18; J: TRBJ1-2; size: .; DNA: TGTGCCAGCTCATCAGGCCCCCCACAGCCCGGGACAGGGGGCCGAGGCTACACCTTC; CDR3: CASSSGPPQPGTGGRGYTF
D: TRBD2; V: TRBV5-4; J: TRBJ2-1; size: .; DNA: TGTGCCAGCAGCTTGAATAGCGGGAGGCTTTCGTCCAATGAGCAGTTCTTC; CDR3: CASSLNSGRLSSNEQFF
D: TRBD1; V: TRBV6-1; J: TRBJ2-1; size: .; DNA: TGTGCCAGCGGACTCCGGGACAGGGGCCCCAATGAGCAGTTCTTC; CDR3: CASGLRDRGPNEQFF
D: TRBD2; V: TRBV9; J: TRBJ2-7; size: .; DNA: TGTGCCAGCAGTGATCCCACTAGCGGTACCTCCTACGAGCAGTACTTC; CDR3: CASSDPTSGTSYEQYF
D: .; V: TRBV27; J: TRBJ2-7; size: .; DNA: TGTGCCAGCAGTTTATCGGGCAGGGGGGTCTACGAGCAGTACTTC; CDR3: CASSLSGRGVYEQYF
D: .; V: TRBV7-7; J: TRBJ1-1; size: few; DNA: TGTGCCAGCAGCTTAGAGAGTTTAGGGGGTGGAGGCACTGAAGCTTTCTTT; CDR3: CASSLESLGGGGTEAFF
D: .; V: TRBV18; J: TRBJ1-1; size: .; DNA: TGTGCCAGCTCACCTCGGACTTCTCAGAGGACTGAAGCTTTCTTT; CDR3: CASSPRTSQRTEAFF
D: TRBD2; V: TRBV6-1; J: TRBJ2-1; size: .; DNA: TGTGCCAGCAGTGAACCCCCAGTAAGCGGGAGGGTGAGTAATGAGCAGTTCTTC; CDR3: CASSEPPVSGRVSNEQFF